These T cell receptor beta chains were read from a single sample in a study of T cell responses to AZD1222 COVID-19 vaccine. Method: immunoSEQ multiplex PCR; TCRdb's copy keeps in-frame clones and lacks some. The sample records around 150,000 clones, 88% being singletons. The source material was peripheral blood, sampled 28 days after the second AZD1222 dose. The receptors come from an adult who received the AZD1222 COVID-19 vaccine. Each CDR3 is given without its conserved first and last residue.

V: TRBV3-1/TRBV3-2; J: TRBJ2-1; CDR3: ASSPAGAGGQGQF
V: TRBV30; J: TRBJ1-3; CDR3: AWSSMGGTPY
V: TRBV4-2; J: TRBJ1-1; CDR3: ASSQGAIMNTEAF
V: TRBV7-2; J: TRBJ1-2; CDR3: ASSLESGQSYGYT
V: TRBV19; J: TRBJ2-3; CDR3: ASSLPGLTDTQY
V: TRBV11-2; J: TRBJ2-3; CDR3: ASSLGGLAGFTDTQY
V: TRBV7-9; J: TRBJ1-4; CDR3: ATSNRGTNEKLF
V: TRBV7-9; J: TRBJ2-7; CDR3: ASSALLRYPSGGSYEQY
V: TRBV5-8; J: TRBJ1-3; CDR3: ASSQGAYSGNTIY
V: TRBV6-1; J: TRBJ2-7; CDR3: ASSEATGLAGGLYEQY
V: TRBV18; J: TRBJ1-5; CDR3: ASSPRTGEGSEPQH
V: TRBV7-9; J: TRBJ2-1; CDR3: AIGEGVRNEQF
V: TRBV6-4; J: TRBJ2-3; CDR3: ASSRGRTDTQY
V: TRBV19; J: TRBJ2-7; CDR3: ASRGRTSGTSYEQY
V: TRBV19; J: TRBJ2-7; CDR3: ASSIAGTGRYEQY
V: TRBV14; J: TRBJ2-5; CDR3: ASGQRGNQETQY
V: TRBV28; J: TRBJ1-1; CDR3: ASSSPGQGNTEAF
V: TRBV4-1; J: TRBJ2-2; CDR3: ASSSASGGDTGELF
V: TRBV7-2; J: TRBJ1-5; CDR3: ASSYQGGVQPQH
V: TRBV19; J: TRBJ1-6; CDR3: ASRKGNSPLH
V: TRBV7-8; J: TRBJ1-1; CDR3: ASSPRDRVTTEAF
V: TRBV6-5; J: TRBJ1-6; CDR3: ASSYLGGYNSPLH
V: TRBV10-1; J: TRBJ2-1; CDR3: ASSVLAGGLNEQF
V: TRBV7-9; J: TRBJ2-5; CDR3: ASSPTVGPQETRY
V: TRBV11-3; J: TRBJ1-1; CDR3: ASSLRANTEAF
V: TRBV21-1; J: TRBJ2-3; CDR3: ASSSGGCTDTQY
V: TRBV4-3; J: TRBJ1-1; CDR3: ASSQGASGATEAF
V: TRBV11-2; J: TRBJ2-1; CDR3: ASSWFGVSSYNEQF
V: TRBV2; J: TRBJ1-1; CDR3: ASSERFMNTEAF
V: TRBV19; J: TRBJ1-6; CDR3: ATTGGGGSYNSPLH
V: TRBV18; J: TRBJ1-2; CDR3: ASSQKTGGGGYT
V: TRBV2; J: TRBJ2-7; CDR3: ATKTEGNYEQY
V: TRBV2; J: TRBJ1-4; CDR3: ASSMGNNEKLF
V: TRBV5-4; J: TRBJ1-2; CDR3: ASSPAGYGYT
V: TRBV29-1; J: TRBJ1-2; CDR3: SVETFRGYT
V: TRBV11-2; J: TRBJ1-1; CDR3: ASSRVTGKGDTEAF
V: TRBV2; J: TRBJ1-5; CDR3: ASSGAGPTGAGQPQH
V: TRBV2; J: TRBJ1-2; CDR3: ASRVRNYGYT
V: TRBV30; J: TRBJ1-3; CDR3: AWSRGEAGNTIY
V: TRBV25-1; J: TRBJ1-1; CDR3: ASSEGQGLNTEAF
V: TRBV6-6; J: TRBJ1-3; CDR3: ASRPISGNTIY
V: TRBV4-1; J: TRBJ1-6; CDR3: ASSQAGTAVGTLH
V: TRBV5-1; J: TRBJ1-1; CDR3: ASSQSPGNFDAEAF
V: TRBV1; J: TRBJ2-2; CDR3: TSSQGAARWAGELF
V: TRBV2; J: TRBJ1-2; CDR3: ASSALQESDGYT
V: TRBV2; J: TRBJ1-5; CDR3: ASFSAPDQPQH
V: TRBV27; J: TRBJ2-2; CDR3: ASRPGLTTGELF
V: TRBV2; J: TRBJ2-3; CDR3: ASKTGKLTDTQY
V: TRBV5-1; J: TRBJ1-2; CDR3: ASSLGDSYGYT